The TCR beta chain under discussion was sequenced for a study of blood T cell repertoires in COVID-19. Per the study methods: Reference gene primer amplification in the assay estimated nucleated cell counts. Clones were sequenced by immunoSEQ multiplex PCR, and TCRdb holds only the in-frame ones, with some missing. Clone size and V and J calls were adopted from that table, with D and trimming inferred from the DNA. This sample has under 75,000 clones, with more than 80% found just once. CDR1 and CDR2 from the germline V gene are MDHEN and SYDVKM. CDR3 size: 16 residues. With 7 bases clipped from V and 4 bases from J, the junction kept 12 bases outside the gene matches.

This clonotype originated in a man aged 25 to 40 with acute or convalescent COVID-19. V is TRBV28 and J is TRBJ1-5, with 8 bases matching TRBD1. Sequencing input: peripheral blood. The CDR3 loop is CASIRLTGVENQPQHF. DNA for the CDR3: TGTGCCAGCATCCGCCTGACAGGGGTTGAGAATCAGCCCCAGCATTTT.